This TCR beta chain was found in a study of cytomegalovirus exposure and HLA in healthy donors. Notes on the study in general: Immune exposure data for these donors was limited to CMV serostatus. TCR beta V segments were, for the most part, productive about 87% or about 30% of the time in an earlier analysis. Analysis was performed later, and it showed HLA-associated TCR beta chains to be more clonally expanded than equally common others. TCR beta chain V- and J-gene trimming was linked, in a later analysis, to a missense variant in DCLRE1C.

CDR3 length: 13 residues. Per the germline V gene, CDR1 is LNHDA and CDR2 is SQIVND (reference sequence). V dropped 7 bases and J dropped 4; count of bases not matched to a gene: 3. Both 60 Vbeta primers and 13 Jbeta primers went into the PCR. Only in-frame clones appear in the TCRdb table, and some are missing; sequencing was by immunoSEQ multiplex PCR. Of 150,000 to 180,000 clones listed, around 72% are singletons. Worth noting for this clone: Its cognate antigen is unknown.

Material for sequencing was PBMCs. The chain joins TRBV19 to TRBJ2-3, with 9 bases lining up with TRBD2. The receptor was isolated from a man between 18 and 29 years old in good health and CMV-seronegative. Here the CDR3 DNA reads TGTGCCAGTATCCAGCGGGAGGCAGATACGCAGTATTTT. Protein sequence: CASIQREADTQYF.